This T cell receptor (beta chain) was captured in a study of CXCR3-negative and CXCR3-positive naive CD8 T cells. General study findings and limits: TRBV-TRBJ usage was similar across naive CXCR3 subsets but distinct in memory cells. Memory CD8+ cells showed much lower diversity, while both naive subsets displayed comparably high diversity. CXCR3 levels fell partly with cryopreservation; most assays relied on fresh PBMCs.

The authors prepared UMI-labeled TRB cDNA libraries by 5' RACE. Reanalyzing the 5' RACE reads, TCRdb keeps one entry per CDR3 protein, without DNA. The sample's table shows about 56,000 distinct CDR3 sequences. Sorting yielded triplicates of 300,000 cells for each CD8+ T cell subset. There are 15 residues in the CDR3. Germline V gene sequence: CDR1 MGHRA, CDR2 YSYEKL. Concerning this clonotype itself: The antigen is undetermined.

Source material: memory CD8+ T cells from blood. The source is a human donor in good health. Some clones in this sample may be carry-over from other donors' samples. The J gene is TRBJ2-5, the V gene TRBV4-1; the D call from TCRdb, TRBD1, cannot be confirmed without DNA. The chain's CDR3 is CASSQVGSPWETQYF.